The 17 T cell receptor beta chains below were found in one sample sequenced in a study of blood T cell repertoires in COVID-19. Method: immunoSEQ multiplex PCR; TCRdb's copy keeps in-frame clones and lacks some. The sample holds fewer than 400,000 clones, approximately 81% seen once. Sequencing input: PBMCs or T cells enriched from blood (not recorded which). The receptors stem from a woman in her thirties who had been exposed to COVID-19.

V usage is TRBV7-9 and J usage is TRBJ1-5, with D perhaps TRBD1 (6 bases). Germline V CDR1 and CDR2: SEHNR, FQNEAQ (reference sequence). Between the trimmed V and J ends, which lost 1 base and 5 bases, there was a span of 15 bases. The CDR3 has 16 residues. The CDR3 reads CASSLVPDSEDQPQHF. The CDR3, as DNA: TGTGCCAGCAGCTTAGTGCCGGACAGTGAGGATCAGCCCCAGCATTTT. Full variable domain (rest looked up from reference TRBV7-9 and TRBJ1-5): DTGVSQNPRHKITKRGQNVTFRCDPISEHNRLYWYRQTLGQGPEFLTYFQNEAQLEKSRLLSDRFSAERPKGSFSTLEIQRTEQGDSAMYLCASSLVPDSEDQPQHFGDGTRLSIL.

The chain is built from TRBV5-1 and TRBJ1-4, with TRBD1 matching 8 bases. The CDR3 is 17 amino acids. Losses at the gene ends were 0 bases for V and 2 bases for J; bases not matched to a gene: 6. From germline, CDR1 is SGHRS and CDR2 YFSETQ. CDR3 DNA sequence: TGCGCCAGCAGCTTGGTGACAGGGGCGGCTACTAATGAAAAACTGTTTTTT. Residues: CASSLVTGAATNEKLFF.

In regard to this clone: A read error may produce the germline difference seen at one junction end. The chain uses TRBV12-3 or TRBV12-4 and TRBJ1-2; D gene uncertain. The CDR3 contains 11 residues. The CDR3 DNA follows: TGTGCCAGCAGTTTAGTTGAGGAAAACTCCTTC. Protein sequence: CASSLVEENSF.

CDR3 in amino acids: CASNYRVNEKLFF. CDR3 DNA sequence: TGTGCCAGCAATTACAGGGTTAATGAAAAACTGTTTTTT. The chain is built from TRBV2 and TRBJ1-4; tentative D call: TRBD1 (6 bases). The CDR3 has 13 amino acids. Trimming took off 7 bases at V and 4 bases at J, with 10 bases between the two ends. Germline V CDR1 and CDR2: SNHLY, FYNNEI.

J is TRBJ2-5 and V is TRBV14; D remains unclear. CDR3 length: 15 amino acids. CDR1 SGHDN and CDR2 FVKESK come from the germline V gene. Trimming cost V 1 base and J 2 bases, with 11 bases left between them. CDR3 nucleotides: TGTGCCAGCAGCCAAGTACGACGGGTACAAGAGACCCAGTACTTC. It specifies CASSQVRRVQETQYF.

The chain carries TRBV5-1 and TRBJ2-2, with D possibly TRBD2 on 6 matching bases. The CDR3 is made up of 18 amino acids. The germline V gene has CDR1 SGHRS and CDR2 YFSETQ. The V and J ends lost 5 bases and 5 bases respectively, with 25 bases between them. The CDR3 bases are TGCGCCAGCAGGATAGAGTCCGGGACTCATCTCGATACCGGGGAGCTGTTTTTT. Protein: CASRIESGTHLDTGELFF.

The chain links TRBV25-1 to TRBJ1-6; D remains unclear. Germline V lookup: CDR1 MGHDK, CDR2 SYGVNS. CDR3 size: 12 residues. The V end was cut by 6 bases, the J end by 9 bases, with 9 bases between. This CDR3 reads CASRPGFSPLHF. The CDR3 coding sequence is TGTGCCAGCAGGCCGGGGTTTTCACCCCTCCACTTT.

The J gene is TRBJ1-2, the V gene TRBV28; no reliable D call. The CDR3 contains 10 residues. Trimming pared 6 bases from V and 8 bases from J, leaving 7 bases between. Looked up from germline, CDR1 is MDHEN and CDR2 is SYDVKM. DNA for the CDR3: TGTGCCAGCAGCGCCAGGGGCTACACCTTC. Translation gives CASSARGYTF.

V usage is TRBV10-1 and J usage is TRBJ1-1, with 7 nucleotides matching TRBD1. This CDR3 has 15 residues. Unmatched junction bases numbered 5, after V lost 3 bases and J lost 1 base. Per germline, CDR1 WNHNN and CDR2 SYGVQD (reference sequence). The CDR3 loop is CASSDGTVGNTEAFF. CDR3 sequence (DNA): TGCGCCAGCAGTGATGGGACAGTAGGGAACACTGAAGCTTTCTTT.

The chain joins TRBV4-1 to TRBJ1-1; D not resolved. Germline CDR1 and CDR2: MGHRA and YSYEKL. The V gene lost 2 bases and the J gene lost 1 base, with 8 bases spanning the gap. The CDR3 loop spans 14 amino acids. The CDR3: CASSQLNRNTEAFF. DNA for the CDR3: TGCGCCAGCAGCCAATTAAACAGGAACACTGAAGCTTTCTTT.

The chain recombines TRBV25-1 with TRBJ2-2; TRBD1 matches at 10 bases. CDR3 length: 18 residues. Per germline, CDR1 MGHDK and CDR2 SYGVNS. V was clipped by 4 bases and J by 5 bases; unmatched bases: 13. CDR3 bases: TGTGCCAGCAGTGTCTTACCCCGGGACAGGGGAAAGACCGGGGAGCTGTTTTTT. Its translation is CASSVLPRDRGKTGELFF.

Here the CDR3 DNA reads TGTGCCAGCAGCCCAGGGTCGGCGAACTATGGCTACACCTTC. Translation gives CASSPGSANYGYTF. The chain carries TRBV7-4 and TRBJ1-2; TRBD1 might be the D (5 bases). V was pared by 5 bases and J by 2 bases, with 12 bases between. This CDR3 region has 14 residues. Germline V gene sequence: CDR1 SGHVT, CDR2 SQSDAQ.

J is TRBJ2-1 and V is TRBV3-1 (or the pseudogene TRBV3-2); 12 nucleotides line up with TRBD2. This CDR3 contains 15 residues. Per the germline V gene, CDR1 is LGHDT and CDR2 is YNNKEL (reference sequence). The trim removed 5 bases at V and 8 bases at J, leaving 7 bases unmatched. The CDR3 protein is CASSTLTSGGDEQFF. The CDR3 DNA is TGTGCCAGCAGCACCCTGACTAGCGGGGGCGATGAGCAGTTCTTC.

The genes are TRBV28 and TRBJ1-1; no reliable D call. V dropped 2 bases and J dropped 4 bases, with 14 bases sitting between them. In germline, CDR1 is MDHEN, CDR2 SYDVKM. The CDR3 contains 15 residues. CDR3 nucleotides: TGTGCCAGCAGTTTACGGCCTAGGGAGGGCACTGAAGCTTTCTTT. Its translation is CASSLRPREGTEAFF.

CDR3 bases: TGTGCCAGCAGCCTAGACAGTAACACCGGGGAGCTGTTTTTT. This codes for CASSLDSNTGELFF. The V and J genes are TRBV16 and TRBJ2-2; tentative D call: TRBD1 (5 bases). The V end lost 4 bases, the J end lost 2 bases, and 8 bases lay between the germline ends. This CDR3 region has 14 residues. Per the germline V gene, CDR1 is KGHSY and CDR2 is FQNENV.

The chain links TRBV5-1 to TRBJ1-2, with D hard to call. The CDR3 covers 17 residues. Germline V gene sequence: CDR1 SGHRS, CDR2 YFSETQ. V was cut by 2 bases and J by 1 base, with 18 bases left in between. CDR3 DNA sequence: TGCGCCAGCAGCTTTATGAATTACAGTTTAGATAACTATGGCTACACCTTC. It yields the protein CASSFMNYSLDNYGYTF.

V gene TRBV18 combines with J gene TRBJ1-4, with D unclear. In germline, CDR1 is KGHSH, CDR2 LQKENI. This CDR3 has 13 residues. With 2 bases removed from V and 4 bases from J, the gap between germline ends came to 5 bases. The DNA for the CDR3 is TGTGCCAGCTCACCAGGAGATAATGAAAAACTGTTTTTT. As protein: CASSPGDNEKLFF.